The 7 T cell receptor beta chains reported below all come from one sample, sequenced in a study of blood T cell repertoires in COVID-19. The repertoire was sequenced with immunoSEQ multiplex PCR; TCRdb's copy has only in-frame clones and lacks some. The sample holds under 200,000 clones, about four fifths seen once. The sample comprised peripheral blood. The receptor set was obtained from a man aged 65 to 85 with active or convalescent COVID-19.

The chain is built from TRBV12-3 or TRBV12-4 and TRBJ2-7; D possibly corresponds to TRBD1 (5 bases). CDR3 length: 12 residues. V dropped 5 bases and J dropped 2 bases, with 7 bases sitting between them. CDR3 residues: CASSRQTYEQYF. In DNA, the CDR3 is TGTGCCAGCAGTAGACAGACCTACGAGCAGTACTTC.

The chain uses TRBV18 and TRBJ2-5, with TRBD1 matching over 12 bases. Germline CDR1 is KGHSH and CDR2 is LQKENI. Trimming removed 4 bases from V and 5 bases from J; junction bases left unmatched: 5. This CDR3 has 15 residues. This chain's CDR3 is CASSLGQGARETQYF. Here the CDR3 DNA reads TGTGCCAGCTCACTGGGACAGGGGGCCCGGGAGACCCAGTACTTC.

The chain uses TRBV7-8 and TRBJ1-1, with D possibly being TRBD1 (5 bases). This CDR3 is built from 17 residues. V was pared by 1 base and J by 0 bases, with 15 bases between. Germline CDR1 is SGHVS and CDR2 is FQNEAQ. The CDR3 nucleotides read TGTGCCAGCAGCTTAGGGACAACTAATTCCCTGAACACTGAAGCTTTCTTT. It encodes CASSLGTTNSLNTEAFF.

This clone was seen many times. The CDR3 bases are TGTGCCAGCAGTTACACCTCCGGGACAGGGACCTGGTGGAATCAGCCCCAGCATTTT. Translation: CASSYTSGTGTWWNQPQHF. This chain links TRBV6-2 or TRBV6-3 with TRBJ1-5; 9 nucleotides match TRBD1. The J segment lost 4 bases and the V segment lost 2 bases, leaving 15 bases of the junction unmatched. Per germline, CDR1 MNHEY and CDR2 SVGEGT. The CDR3 has 19 amino acids.

V gene TRBV18 combines with J gene TRBJ2-1; possibly TRBD2 for D (5 bases). The germline V gene has CDR1 KGHSH and CDR2 LQKENI. The CDR3 consists of 18 residues. Between the trimmed V and J ends, which lost 3 bases and 0 bases, there was a span of 18 bases. The CDR3: CASSPPLGSGNSYNEQFF. The CDR3 bases are TGTGCCAGCTCACCCCCGTTGGGAAGCGGAAACTCCTACAATGAGCAGTTCTTC.

The rearrangement uses TRBV6-5 and TRBJ2-7; 8 bases align to TRBD2. The J segment lost 6 bases and the V segment lost 0 bases, leaving 4 bases of the junction unmatched. CDR3 length: 14 residues. Germline values: CDR1 MNHEY, CDR2 SVGAGI. CDR3: CASSYSGLEGEQYF. The CDR3 DNA reads as TGTGCCAGCAGTTACTCGGGACTAGAGGGCGAGCAGTACTTC.

CDR3 nucleotides: TGTGCCAGCAGCGTAGGGTTAGCGGAGTACAATGAGCAGTTCTTC. This encodes CASSVGLAEYNEQFF. The rearrangement joins TRBV9 to TRBJ2-1, with D maybe TRBD2 (6 bases). Germline V CDR1 and CDR2: SGDLS, YYNGEE. The CDR3 spans 15 residues. Trimming removed 0 bases at V and 4 bases at J, with 11 bases between.